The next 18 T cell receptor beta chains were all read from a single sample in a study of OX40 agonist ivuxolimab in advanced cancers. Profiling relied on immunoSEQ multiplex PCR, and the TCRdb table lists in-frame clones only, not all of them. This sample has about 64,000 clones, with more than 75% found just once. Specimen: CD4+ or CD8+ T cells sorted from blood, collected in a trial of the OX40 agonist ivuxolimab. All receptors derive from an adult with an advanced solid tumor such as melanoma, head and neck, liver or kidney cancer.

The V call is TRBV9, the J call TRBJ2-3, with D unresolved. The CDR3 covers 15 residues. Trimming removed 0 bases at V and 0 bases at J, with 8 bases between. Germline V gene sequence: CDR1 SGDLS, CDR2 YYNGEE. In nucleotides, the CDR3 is TGTGCCAGCAGCGTAGGGCCGGCTAGCACAGATACGCAGTATTTT. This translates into CASSVGPASTDTQYF.

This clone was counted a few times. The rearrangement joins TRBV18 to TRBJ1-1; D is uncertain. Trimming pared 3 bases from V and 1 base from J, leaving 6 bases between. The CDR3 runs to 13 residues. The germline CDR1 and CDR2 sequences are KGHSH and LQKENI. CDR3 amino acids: CASSPTANTEAFF. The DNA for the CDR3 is TGTGCCAGCTCACCCACCGCGAACACTGAAGCTTTCTTT.

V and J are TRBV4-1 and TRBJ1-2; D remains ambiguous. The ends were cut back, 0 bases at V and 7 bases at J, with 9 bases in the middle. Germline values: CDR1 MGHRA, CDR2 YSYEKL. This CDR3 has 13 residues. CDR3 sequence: CASSQESRIGYTF. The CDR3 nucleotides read TGCGCCAGCAGCCAAGAAAGCCGGATTGGCTACACCTTC.

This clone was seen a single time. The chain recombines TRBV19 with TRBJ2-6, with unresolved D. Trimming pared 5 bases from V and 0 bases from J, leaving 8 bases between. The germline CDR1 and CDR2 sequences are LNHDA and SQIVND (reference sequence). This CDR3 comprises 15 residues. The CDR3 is CASSLAHSGANVLTF. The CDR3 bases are TGTGCCAGTAGTTTGGCGCACTCTGGGGCCAACGTCCTGACTTTC.

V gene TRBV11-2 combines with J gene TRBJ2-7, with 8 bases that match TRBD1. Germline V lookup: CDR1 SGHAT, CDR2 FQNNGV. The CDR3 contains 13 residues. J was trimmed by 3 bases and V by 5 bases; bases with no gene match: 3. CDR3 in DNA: TGTGCCAGCAGCGCACAGGGGGACTACGAGCAGTACTTC. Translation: CASSAQGDYEQYF.

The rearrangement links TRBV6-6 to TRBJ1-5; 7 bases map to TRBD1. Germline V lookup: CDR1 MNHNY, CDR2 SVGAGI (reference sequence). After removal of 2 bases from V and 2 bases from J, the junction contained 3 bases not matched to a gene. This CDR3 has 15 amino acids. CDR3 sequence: CASSYLDRGNQPQHF. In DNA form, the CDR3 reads TGTGCCAGCAGTTACCTCGACAGGGGCAATCAGCCCCAGCATTTT.

The CDR3 loop reads CASSLIELEQGGTQYF. CDR3 in DNA: TGCGCCAGCAGCTTGATAGAACTAGAACAGGGTGGTACGCAGTATTTT. The gene calls are TRBV5-1 and TRBJ2-3; D may be TRBD1 (6 bases). Germline V gene sequence: CDR1 SGHRS, CDR2 YFSETQ. The CDR3 loop spans 16 amino acids. Trimming shortened V by 1 base and J by 8 bases, and 20 bases separated the two germline ends.

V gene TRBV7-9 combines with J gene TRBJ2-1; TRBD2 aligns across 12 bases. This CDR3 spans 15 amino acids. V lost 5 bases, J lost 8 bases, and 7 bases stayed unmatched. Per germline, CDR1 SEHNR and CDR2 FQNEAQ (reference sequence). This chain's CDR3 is CASSLTSGRMDEQFF. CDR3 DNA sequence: TGTGCCAGCAGCCTGACTAGCGGGAGAATGGATGAGCAGTTCTTC. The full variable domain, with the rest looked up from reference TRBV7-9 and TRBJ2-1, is DTGVSQNPRHKITKRGQNVTFRCDPISEHNRLYWYRQTLGQGPEFLTYFQNEAQLEKSRLLSDRFSAERPKGSFSTLEIQRTEQGDSAMYLCASSLTSGRMDEQFFGPGTRLTVL.

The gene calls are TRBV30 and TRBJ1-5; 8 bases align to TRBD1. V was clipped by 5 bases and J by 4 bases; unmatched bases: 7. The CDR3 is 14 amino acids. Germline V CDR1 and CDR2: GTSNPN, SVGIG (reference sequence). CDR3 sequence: CAWQLTGENQPQHF. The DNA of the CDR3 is TGTGCCTGGCAACTGACAGGGGAGAATCAGCCCCAGCATTTT.

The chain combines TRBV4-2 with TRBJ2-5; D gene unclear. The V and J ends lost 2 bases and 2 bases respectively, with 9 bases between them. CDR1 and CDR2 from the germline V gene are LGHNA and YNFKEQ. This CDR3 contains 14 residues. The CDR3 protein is CASSQPDPQETQYF. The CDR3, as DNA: TGTGCCAGCAGCCAACCGGATCCGCAAGAGACCCAGTACTTC.

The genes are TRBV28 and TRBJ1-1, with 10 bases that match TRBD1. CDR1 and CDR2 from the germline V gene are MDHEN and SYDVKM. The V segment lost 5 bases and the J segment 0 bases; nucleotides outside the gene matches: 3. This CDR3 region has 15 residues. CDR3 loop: CASSGTGDLNTEAFF. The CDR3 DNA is TGTGCCAGCAGTGGGACAGGGGACCTGAACACTGAAGCTTTCTTT.

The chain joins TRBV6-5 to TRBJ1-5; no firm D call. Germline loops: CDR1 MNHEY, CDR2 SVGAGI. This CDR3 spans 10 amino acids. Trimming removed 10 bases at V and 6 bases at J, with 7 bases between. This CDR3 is CATGRQPQHF. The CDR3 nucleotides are TGTGCCACTGGGCGTCAGCCCCAGCATTTT.

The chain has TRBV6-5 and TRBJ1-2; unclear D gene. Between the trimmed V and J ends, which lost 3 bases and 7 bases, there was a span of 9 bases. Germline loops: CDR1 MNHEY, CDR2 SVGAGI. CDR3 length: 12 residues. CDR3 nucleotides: TGTGCCAGCAGTTATAGGGATGGTGGCTACACCTTC. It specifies CASSYRDGGYTF.

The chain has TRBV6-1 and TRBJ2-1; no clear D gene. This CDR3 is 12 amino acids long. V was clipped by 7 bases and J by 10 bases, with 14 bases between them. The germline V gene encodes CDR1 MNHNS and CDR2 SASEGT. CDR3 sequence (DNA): TGTGCCAGCACCCAGACCCTACTCGAGCAGTTCTTC. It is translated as CASTQTLLEQFF.

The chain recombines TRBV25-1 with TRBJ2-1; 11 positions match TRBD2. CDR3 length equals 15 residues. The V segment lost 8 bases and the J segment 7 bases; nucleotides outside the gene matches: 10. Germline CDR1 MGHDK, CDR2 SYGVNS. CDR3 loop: CASGLAGGGRNEQFF. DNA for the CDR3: TGTGCCAGCGGCCTAGCGGGAGGAGGGAGGAATGAGCAGTTCTTC.

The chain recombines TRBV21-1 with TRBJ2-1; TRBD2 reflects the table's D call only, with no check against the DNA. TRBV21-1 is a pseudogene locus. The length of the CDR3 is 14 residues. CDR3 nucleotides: TGTGCCCCTCCCCCGTCACGGTCCTACAATGAGCAGTTCTTC. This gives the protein CAPPPSRSYNEQFF.

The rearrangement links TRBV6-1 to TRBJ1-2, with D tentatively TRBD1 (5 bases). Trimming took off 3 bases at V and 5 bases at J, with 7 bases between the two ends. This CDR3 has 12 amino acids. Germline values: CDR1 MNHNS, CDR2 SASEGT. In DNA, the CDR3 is TGTGCCAGCAGTGAGGGGGGTTATGGCTACACCTTC. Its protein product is CASSEGGYGYTF.

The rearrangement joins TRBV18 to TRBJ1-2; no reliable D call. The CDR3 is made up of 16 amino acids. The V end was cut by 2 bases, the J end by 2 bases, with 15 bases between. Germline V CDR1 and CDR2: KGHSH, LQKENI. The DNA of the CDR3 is TGTGCCAGCTCACCAAATAATAGGAGGGCGAACTATGGCTACACCTTC. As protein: CASSPNNRRANYGYTF.